The rows below give T cell receptor beta chains drawn from one sample of a study of cytomegalovirus exposure and HLA in healthy donors. Profiled with immunoSEQ multiplex PCR; TCRdb holds only in-frame clones, not every one. The repertoire has 95,000 to 150,000 clones, approximately 80% of them found once; the top ten carry under 7%. The specimen sequenced was PBMCs. Source of these receptors: a man younger than 35 in good health and CMV-seropositive. Both conserved end residues are part of each CDR3. The order of the fields is V gene, J gene, D gene, clone size, CDR3 protein, CDR3 DNA. D genes are given only for firm matches. The size entry is marked missing in some rows and otherwise reads once, few, many or a size class.

V gene: TRBV6-5; J gene: TRBJ2-1; D gene: TRBD2; clone size: -; CDR3 protein: CASSYLAGNNNEQFF; CDR3 DNA: TGTGCCAGCAGTTACTTAGCGGGTAATAACAATGAGCAGTTCTTC
V gene: TRBV27; J gene: TRBJ2-2; D gene: -; clone size: few; CDR3 protein: CASIGANTGELFF; CDR3 DNA: TGTGCCAGCATCGGAGCGAACACCGGGGAGCTGTTTTTT
V gene: TRBV6-6; J gene: TRBJ1-1; D gene: TRBD1; clone size: -; CDR3 protein: CASSYGATGLNTEAFF; CDR3 DNA: TGTGCCAGCAGTTACGGGGCGACAGGGCTGAACACTGAAGCTTTCTTT
V gene: TRBV28; J gene: TRBJ2-1; D gene: -; clone size: -; CDR3 protein: CASRGHEQFF; CDR3 DNA: TGTGCCAGTCGGGGTCATGAGCAGTTCTTC
V gene: TRBV10-3; J gene: TRBJ2-7; D gene: TRBD2; clone size: -; CDR3 protein: CAIQGSPSGTAYEQYF; CDR3 DNA: TGTGCCATCCAGGGGTCGCCTAGCGGGACCGCATACGAGCAGTACTTC
V gene: TRBV5-1; J gene: TRBJ1-6; D gene: -; clone size: -; CDR3 protein: CASSLVDSNSPLHF; CDR3 DNA: TGCGCCAGCAGCTTGGTGGACAGTAATTCACCCCTCCACTTT
V gene: TRBV19; J gene: TRBJ2-7; D gene: -; clone size: -; CDR3 protein: CASSINHNTGFSYEQYF; CDR3 DNA: TGTGCCAGTAGTATAAACCATAATACAGGGTTCTCCTACGAGCAGTACTTC
V gene: TRBV2; J gene: TRBJ1-2; D gene: TRBD1; clone size: -; CDR3 protein: CASPDDRGRAGYTF; CDR3 DNA: TGTGCCAGCCCTGATGACAGGGGGCGCGCTGGCTACACCTTC
V gene: TRBV5-6; J gene: TRBJ2-7; D gene: TRBD2; clone size: -; CDR3 protein: CASSGSLAGEDYEQYF; CDR3 DNA: TGTGCCAGCAGCGGAAGCCTAGCGGGAGAAGACTACGAGCAGTACTTC
V gene: TRBV5-1; J gene: TRBJ1-2; D gene: -; clone size: few; CDR3 protein: CASSPPTMGPHGYTF; CDR3 DNA: TGCGCCAGCAGCCCCCCGACAATGGGGCCCCATGGCTACACCTTC
V gene: TRBV5-8; J gene: TRBJ2-7; D gene: TRBD1; clone size: -; CDR3 protein: CASSFRGTGIFEQYF; CDR3 DNA: TGTGCCAGCAGCTTTCGAGGGACAGGCATCTTCGAGCAGTACTTC
V gene: TRBV28; J gene: TRBJ2-5; D gene: TRBD2; clone size: -; CDR3 protein: CASSPIAGGGETQYF; CDR3 DNA: TGTGCCAGCAGTCCTATAGCGGGGGGAGGGGAGACCCAGTACTTC
V gene: TRBV14; J gene: TRBJ1-3; D gene: -; clone size: -; CDR3 protein: CASSLIGQSSGNTIYF; CDR3 DNA: TGTGCCAGCAGCCTAATCGGACAGAGCTCTGGAAACACCATATATTTT
V gene: TRBV6-5; J gene: TRBJ1-4; D gene: -; clone size: -; CDR3 protein: CASSYSGEGLNEKLFF; CDR3 DNA: TGTGCCAGCAGTTACTCGGGGGAGGGGCTAAATGAAAAACTGTTTTTT
V gene: TRBV6-5; J gene: TRBJ1-2; D gene: TRBD1; clone size: -; CDR3 protein: CASTRAGGEDYGYTF; CDR3 DNA: TGTGCCAGCACCAGAGCAGGGGGCGAAGACTATGGCTACACCTTC
V gene: TRBV2; J gene: TRBJ2-5; D gene: -; clone size: -; CDR3 protein: CASSETGIGQETQYF; CDR3 DNA: TGTGCCAGCAGTGAAACGGGAATAGGGCAAGAGACCCAGTACTTC
V gene: TRBV10-3; J gene: TRBJ2-3; D gene: -; clone size: -; CDR3 protein: CAISGEWGAGVQDTQYF; CDR3 DNA: TGTGCCATCAGTGGGGAGTGGGGAGCCGGCGTGCAGGATACGCAGTATTTT
V gene: TRBV6-5; J gene: TRBJ1-3; D gene: -; clone size: -; CDR3 protein: CASSPDSDSGNTIYF; CDR3 DNA: TGTGCCAGCAGCCCGGACTCCGACTCTGGAAACACCATATATTTT
V gene: TRBV6-6; J gene: TRBJ2-5; D gene: TRBD2; clone size: few; CDR3 protein: CASSYALAGDGETQYF; CDR3 DNA: TGTGCCAGCAGTTACGCGCTAGCGGGGGACGGAGAGACCCAGTACTTC
V gene: TRBV10-2; J gene: TRBJ2-7; D gene: -; clone size: -; CDR3 protein: CASSESLSYEQYF; CDR3 DNA: TGCGCCAGCAGTGAGTCTCTTTCTTACGAGCAGTACTTC
V gene: TRBV27; J gene: TRBJ2-7; D gene: -; clone size: -; CDR3 protein: CASSRAGINEQYF; CDR3 DNA: TGTGCCAGCAGTCGGGCAGGGATCAACGAGCAGTACTTC
V gene: TRBV2; J gene: TRBJ2-3; D gene: -; clone size: -; CDR3 protein: CASSSGAAAQDTQYF; CDR3 DNA: TGTGCCAGCAGTTCAGGCGCCGCTGCCCAAGATACGCAGTATTTT
V gene: TRBV11-2; J gene: TRBJ2-7; D gene: TRBD1; clone size: -; CDR3 protein: CASSFRQGAYEQYF; CDR3 DNA: TGTGCCAGCAGCTTCCGACAGGGAGCTTACGAGCAGTACTTC
V gene: TRBV27; J gene: TRBJ2-1; D gene: -; clone size: few; CDR3 protein: CASTFSVRHEQFF; CDR3 DNA: TGTGCCAGCACCTTTAGCGTGCGACATGAGCAGTTCTTC
V gene: TRBV7-8; J gene: TRBJ2-7; D gene: -; clone size: -; CDR3 protein: CASSLVSGFAYEQYF; CDR3 DNA: TGTGCCAGCAGCTTAGTTTCGGGATTTGCCTACGAGCAGTACTTC
V gene: TRBV28; J gene: TRBJ1-4; D gene: -; clone size: few; CDR3 protein: CASSLDTGTTNEKLFF; CDR3 DNA: TGTGCCAGCAGTTTAGATACAGGAACAACTAATGAAAAACTGTTTTTT
V gene: TRBV6-5; J gene: TRBJ1-1; D gene: TRBD1; clone size: -; CDR3 protein: CASSPSTGGEAFF; CDR3 DNA: TGTGCCAGCAGCCCAAGCACAGGGGGTGAAGCTTTCTTT
V gene: TRBV5-6; J gene: TRBJ2-5; D gene: TRBD2; clone size: -; CDR3 protein: CASSWRPGTGGETQYF; CDR3 DNA: TGTGCCAGCAGCTGGAGACCCGGGACGGGGGGGGAGACCCAGTACTTC
V gene: TRBV10-3; J gene: TRBJ1-5; D gene: TRBD1; clone size: -; CDR3 protein: CAISGDSHSNQPQHF; CDR3 DNA: TGTGCCATCAGTGGGGACAGCCATAGCAATCAGCCCCAGCATTTT
V gene: TRBV29-1; J gene: TRBJ1-3; D gene: TRBD1; clone size: -; CDR3 protein: CSVIRQGFSGNTIYF; CDR3 DNA: TGCAGCGTGATACGACAGGGATTCTCTGGAAACACCATATATTTT
V gene: TRBV14; J gene: TRBJ2-3; D gene: TRBD2; clone size: -; CDR3 protein: CASSQAAGGFDTQYF; CDR3 DNA: TGTGCCAGCAGCCAAGCAGCGGGGGGGTTTGATACGCAGTATTTT
V gene: TRBV4-2; J gene: TRBJ2-7; D gene: TRBD1; clone size: few; CDR3 protein: CASSQRDRGYEQYF; CDR3 DNA: TGTGCCAGCAGCCAACGGGACAGGGGCTACGAGCAGTACTTC
V gene: TRBV5-6; J gene: TRBJ1-5; D gene: -; clone size: -; CDR3 protein: CASSLGGGQPQHF; CDR3 DNA: TGTGCCAGCAGCTTGGGGGGGGGTCAGCCCCAGCATTTT
V gene: TRBV19; J gene: TRBJ2-5; D gene: -; clone size: -; CDR3 protein: CASSFLGRETQYF; CDR3 DNA: TGTGCCAGTAGTTTTCTGGGCCGAGAGACCCAGTACTTC
V gene: TRBV7-9; J gene: TRBJ1-5; D gene: TRBD1; clone size: once; CDR3 protein: CASSWGSGTGSNQPQHF; CDR3 DNA: TGTGCCAGCAGCTGGGGGTCCGGGACAGGCTCCAATCAGCCCCAGCATTTT
V gene: TRBV6-5; J gene: TRBJ2-1; D gene: -; clone size: -; CDR3 protein: CASRGELNSYNEQFF; CDR3 DNA: TGTGCCAGCAGAGGCGAACTAAACTCCTACAATGAGCAGTTCTTC